The next 20 T cell receptor beta chains were all read from a single sample in a study of blood T cell repertoires in COVID-19. Sequencing used immunoSEQ multiplex PCR; TCRdb keeps in-frame clones, though not all of them. The data hold about 98,000 clones, with around 82% observed a single time. The sequenced sample was peripheral blood. These receptors were collected from a man between 65 and 85 years old with active or convalescent COVID-19.

DNA for the CDR3: TGTGCCAGCAGTTTTCGACAGAACTATGGCTACACCTTC. Translated, it gives CASSFRQNYGYTF. V and J are TRBV27 and TRBJ1-2, with a weak D call TRBD1 (5 bases). V was pared by 3 bases and J by 2 bases, with 7 bases between. CDR1 is MNHEY, CDR2 SMNVEV, per germline (reference sequence). The CDR3 has 13 amino acids.

The gene calls are TRBV6-5 and TRBJ1-3, with D tentatively TRBD1 (5 bases). Germline V gives CDR1 MNHEY, CDR2 SVGAGI. V was clipped by 5 bases and J by 2 bases, with 10 bases between them. This CDR3 contains 14 residues. The CDR3 sequence: CASSTRGTGNTIYF. In DNA, the CDR3 is TGTGCCAGCAGTACCCGGGGGACTGGAAACACCATATATTTT.

V and J are TRBV3-1 (or the pseudogene TRBV3-2) and TRBJ1-3, with D possibly being TRBD1 (6 bases). CDR1 is LGHDT and CDR2 is YNNKEL in the germline V gene (reference sequence). Trimming shortened V by 5 bases and J by 0 bases, and 8 bases separated the two germline ends. This CDR3 comprises 14 residues. CDR3 DNA sequence: TGTGCCAGCAGCTTAGGGGGCTCTGGAAACACCATATATTTT. Amino acids: CASSLGGSGNTIYF.

The V gene is TRBV7-6, the J gene TRBJ2-3, with 11 bases matching TRBD2. Germline values: CDR1 SGHVS, CDR2 FNYEAQ. The CDR3 is 15 amino acids. The trim removed 5 bases at V and 4 bases at J, leaving 5 bases unmatched. This CDR3 reads CASSTSGGRADTQYF. CDR3 nucleotides: TGTGCCAGCAGCACTAGCGGGGGCCGGGCAGATACGCAGTATTTT.

This clone was observed once. The chain joins TRBV5-6 to TRBJ2-5; possible D gene TRBD1, 5 bases. V shed 4 bases and J shed 6 bases, with 7 bases lying between them. This CDR3 is built from 11 residues. CDR1 and CDR2 (germline): SGHDT, YYEEEE. The DNA of the CDR3 is TGTGCCAGCAGCACAGGTCAGACCCAGTACTTC. It codes for CASSTGQTQYF.

This chain links TRBV6-6 with TRBJ2-7; 13 nucleotides align to TRBD2. Germline lookup yields CDR1 MNHNY and CDR2 SVGAGI (reference sequence). V lost 6 bases, J lost 9 bases, and 11 bases stayed unmatched. CDR3 length: 15 residues. The CDR3 nucleotides are TGTGCCAGCAGCACCCTGGGACTAGCGGGGAGACGGCAGTACTTC. Translation gives CASSTLGLAGRRQYF.

This chain connects TRBV7-2 to TRBJ2-7; 9 nucleotides align to TRBD1. Germline V gene sequence: CDR1 SGHTA, CDR2 FQGNSA. The CDR3 spans 15 residues. After removal of 4 bases from V and 0 bases from J, the junction contained 4 bases not matched to a gene. CDR3 DNA: TGTGCCAGCAGCTACGGACAGGGGAGCTCCTACGAGCAGTACTTC. Protein product: CASSYGQGSSYEQYF. Variable domain in full (rest from reference TRBV7-2 and TRBJ2-7): GAGVSQSPSNKVTEKGKDVELRCDPISGHTALYWYRQSLGQGLEFLIYFQGNSAPDKSGLPSDRFSAERTGGSVSTLTIQRTQQEDSAVYLCASSYGQGSSYEQYFGPGTRLTVT.

The gene calls are TRBV7-2 and TRBJ1-2; a possible D gene is TRBD1 (5 bases). V was trimmed by 8 bases and J by 0 bases, leaving 10 bases between them. There are 13 residues in the CDR3. Germline CDR1 and CDR2: SGHTA and FQGNSA. The CDR3 DNA reads as TGTGCCAGCTTGAAGGGGACTAACTATGGCTACACCTTC. It is translated as CASLKGTNYGYTF. The full variable domain, with the rest looked up from reference TRBV7-2 and TRBJ1-2, is GAGVSQSPSNKVTEKGKDVELRCDPISGHTALYWYRQSLGQGLEFLIYFQGNSAPDKSGLPSDRFSAERTGGSVSTLTIQRTQQEDSAVYLCASLKGTNYGYTFGSGTRLTVV.

The chain links TRBV7-2 to TRBJ2-5; D call uncertain. V lost 5 bases and J 7 bases, leaving 23 bases between the germline ends. The length of the CDR3 is 16 residues. CDR1 and CDR2 (germline): SGHTA, FQGNSA. The CDR3 loop reads CASSPSSTVRTGTQYF. The CDR3 nucleotides read TGTGCCAGCAGCCCCTCCAGTACTGTTCGAACGGGGACCCAGTACTTC.

This chain connects TRBV15 to TRBJ1-4, with TRBD1 identical over 9 bases. J gave up 4 bases and V 1 base, and 1 base lay outside the gene matches. The germline V gene has CDR1 LNHNV and CDR2 YYDKDF (reference sequence). This CDR3 spans 15 amino acids. The CDR3 protein is CATSRGTGVNEKLFF. The CDR3 nucleotides read TGTGCCACCAGCAGAGGGACAGGGGTTAATGAAAAACTGTTTTTT.

The CDR3 region is CAVPRDREGNEQFF. The CDR3 nucleotides read TGTGCCGTTCCCCGGGACAGGGAAGGGAATGAGCAGTTCTTC. The chain carries TRBV30 and TRBJ2-1; 9 bases agree with TRBD1. The CDR3 sequence is 14 residues long. Per germline, CDR1 GTSNPN and CDR2 SVGIG (reference sequence). The V segment lost 8 bases and the J segment 7 bases; nucleotides outside the gene matches: 12.

The chain joins TRBV19 to TRBJ1-5; 7 nucleotides match TRBD1. The CDR3 is 14 amino acids. Germline V gives CDR1 LNHDA, CDR2 SQIVND (reference sequence). V gave up 7 bases and J gave up 0 bases; unmatched junction bases: 3. The CDR3 spells CASKGQYSNQPQHF. CDR3 coding DNA: TGTGCCAGTAAGGGACAGTATAGCAATCAGCCCCAGCATTTT.

J is TRBJ1-3 and V is TRBV5-1; 7 bases align to TRBD1. V lost 0 bases to trimming and J lost 4 bases; unmatched junction nucleotides: 4. The CDR3 consists of 15 residues. From germline, CDR1 is SGHRS and CDR2 YFSETQ. The CDR3 DNA reads TGCGCCAGCAGCTTGGACAGGGGTGTCGGAAACACCATATATTTT. Encoded protein: CASSLDRGVGNTIYF.

V and J are TRBV30 and TRBJ2-3; 7 nucleotides line up with TRBD2. The CDR3 contains 13 residues. Losses at the gene ends were 7 bases for V and 3 bases for J; bases not matched to a gene: 7. In germline, CDR1 is GTSNPN, CDR2 SVGIG (reference sequence). In nucleotides, the CDR3 is TGTGCCTACCAGCGGGGTCGGACAGATACGCAGTATTTT. Protein product: CAYQRGRTDTQYF.

The rearrangement links TRBV7-6 to TRBJ1-3; 8 bases match TRBD1. The CDR3 extends over 15 amino acids. The germline V gene encodes CDR1 SGHVS and CDR2 FNYEAQ. The J segment lost 0 bases and the V segment lost 8 bases, leaving 6 bases of the junction unmatched. The CDR3 nucleotides read TGTGCCAGCGGGACAGGAGCCTTCTCTGGAAACACCATATATTTT. Residues: CASGTGAFSGNTIYF.

This chain uses TRBV5-6 with TRBJ1-2, with TRBD1 matching over 10 bases. Trimming took 7 bases from V and 4 from J; bases not matched to a gene: 4. The CDR3 covers 13 residues. Germline V gives CDR1 SGHDT, CDR2 YYEEEE. The CDR3 DNA sequence: TGTGCCAGCGCCGGGACAGGGGTCTATGGCTACACCTTC. This gives the protein CASAGTGVYGYTF.

The chain employs TRBV7-2 and TRBJ1-4, with 7 bases fitting TRBD1. CDR1 is SGHTA and CDR2 is FQGNSA in the germline V gene. The CDR3 sequence is 14 residues long. The J segment lost 2 bases and the V segment lost 5 bases, leaving 2 bases of the junction unmatched. The CDR3 spells CASSIRGTNEKLFF. DNA for the CDR3: TGTGCCAGCAGCATCAGGGGGACTAATGAAAAACTGTTTTTT.

The chain uses TRBV4-1 and TRBJ1-5; D remains unclear. The CDR3 totals 15 residues. The germline gives CDR1 MGHRA, CDR2 YSYEKL. Trimming took off 1 base at V and 7 bases at J, with 14 bases between the two ends. CDR3 loop: CASSQGGTIGQPQHF. CDR3 bases: TGCGCCAGCAGCCAAGGAGGCACAATTGGCCAGCCCCAGCATTTT.

J is TRBJ1-6 and V is TRBV12-5, with 7 bases fitting TRBD1. This CDR3 is built from 14 residues. Trimming cost V 1 base and J 7 bases; bases outside gene matches: 1. Germline assignment: CDR1 LGHNT and CDR2 FRNRAP. The CDR3 protein is CASGLAQGNSPLHF. CDR3 DNA: TGTGCTAGTGGTTTGGCACAGGGGAATTCACCCCTCCACTTT.

This rearrangement joins TRBV6-5 to TRBJ2-3; a possible D gene is TRBD1 (5 bases). V shed 6 bases and J shed 0 bases, with 7 bases lying between them. The CDR3 has 13 amino acids. Germline loops: CDR1 MNHEY, CDR2 SVGAGI. The CDR3 reads CASRRTSTDTQYF. In nucleotides, the CDR3 is TGTGCCAGCAGGCGGACAAGCACAGATACGCAGTATTTT.